This T cell receptor beta chain emerged from a study of blood T cell repertoires in COVID-19 (TCRdb year 2020). Notes on the research overall: The collaborator samples originated in the United States, Italy and Spain and spanned the acute and convalescent phases of COVID-19. The material from the prospective study consisted of cDNA or gDNA derived from T cells, B-cell-depleted T cells, or PBMCs. Subjects who had been exposed to COVID-19, were actively infected with it, or had recovered from it provided the deeply sampled blood TCRbeta repertoires that made up the dataset. A freely available public database, intended as a resource for researchers studying the immune response to SARS-CoV-2, is where the repertoires were released. Samples were obtained from the ongoing ImmuneRACE study (first 160 participants) and from over 1,000 subjects provided by 6 global collaborators. Sample metadata almost always included a de-identified subject ID, COVID-19 status, age in years and sex. Where available, HLA class I and class II types were taken from metadata supplied by the sample provider and were not determined by assay-based typing. What the research found in general, with its limitations: The quantity of clinical and demographic metadata differed by source and by participant and was supplied without curation.

Whole blood was collected in K2EDTA tubes by collaborating institutions according to the institutions' own protocols. For TCRbeta analysis, collaborators shipped samples as frozen whole blood, isolated PBMCs, or DNA extracted from either of those sample types. Notes on this clone: The target of this receptor is not known. Base-call qualities are not available, and no considerably larger clone is one nucleotide away.

Clipping removes 9 bases from V and 8 bases from J, with 8 as the unmatched junction base count. The germline V gene encodes CDR1 LNHDA and CDR2 SQIVND (reference sequence). The CDR3, cysteine through phenylalanine, is 14 amino acids long. Only the CDR3 portion is preserved as DNA: 42 bases, with reading frame beginning at the first base. The immunoSEQ Assay, a bias-controlled multiplex PCR, was used to amplify TCRbeta CDR3 regions from genomic DNA. For the original study's pipeline: Within the assay, amplification of reference gene primers was used to estimate how many nucleated cells each sample contained. To quantify the absolute abundance of each unique TCRbeta CDR3 rearrangement, sequence reads were collapsed and filtered. Productive Simpson clonality was computed per sample as the square root of Simpson's diversity index over productive rearrangements. What TCRdb holds here is the immuneACCESS table cut down to in-frame rearrangements. Part of the clones is not present; checked against another copy, under half of the missing clones reflect an unresolved V gene, and the others are unexplained. V and J calls and clone size follow that table, whereas D and trimming were derived from the DNA. The table for this sample lists fewer than 200,000 clones; 85% of them were counted only once. Around 3.2% of the sample is taken by the ten largest.

The source material was peripheral blood. This clonotype was obtained from a human donor with acute or convalescent COVID-19. The donor label of this sample is uncertain. The chain is encoded by TRBV19 joined to TRBJ1-4; the junction holds 11 bases that match TRBD1. The CDR3 has the sequence CASSSGTGGEKLFF. Here is the DNA: TGTGCCAGCTCCTCCGGGACAGGGGGGGAAAAACTGTTTTTT.